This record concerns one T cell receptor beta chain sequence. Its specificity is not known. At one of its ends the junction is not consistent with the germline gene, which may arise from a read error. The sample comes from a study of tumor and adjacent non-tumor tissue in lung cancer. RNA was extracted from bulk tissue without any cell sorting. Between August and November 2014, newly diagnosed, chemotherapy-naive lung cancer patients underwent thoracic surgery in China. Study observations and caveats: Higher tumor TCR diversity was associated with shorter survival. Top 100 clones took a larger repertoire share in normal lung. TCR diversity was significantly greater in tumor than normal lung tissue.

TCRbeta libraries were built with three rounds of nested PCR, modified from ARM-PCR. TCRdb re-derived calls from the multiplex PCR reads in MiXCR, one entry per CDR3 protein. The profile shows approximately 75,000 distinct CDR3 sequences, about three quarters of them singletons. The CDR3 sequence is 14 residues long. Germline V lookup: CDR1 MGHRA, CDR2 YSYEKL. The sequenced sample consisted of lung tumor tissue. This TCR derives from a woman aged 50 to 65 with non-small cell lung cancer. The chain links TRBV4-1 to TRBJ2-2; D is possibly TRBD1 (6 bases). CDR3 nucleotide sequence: TGCGCCAGCAGCCACATACAGGGCCCCGGGGAGCTGCTTTTT. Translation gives CASSHIQGPGELLF.